This entry features one T cell receptor beta chain sequence. This sample is drawn from a study of PD-1 blockade in mismatch repair-deficient tumors. Measured with immunoSEQ multiplex PCR; TCRdb has only the in-frame clones, and not every one. In the table there are about 63,000 clones, approximately 89% of which are singletons. The germline V gene encodes CDR1 SGHDT and CDR2 YYEEEE. V was pared by 1 base and J by 4 bases, with 14 bases between. The CDR3 totals 16 residues. This specimen was peripheral blood, taken 52 weeks after starting pembrolizumab. The TCR comes from an adult with mismatch repair-deficient cancer. The V and J genes are TRBV5-6 and TRBJ1-4, with D unclear. CDR3 amino acids: CASSLYGDLLNEKLFF. DNA for the CDR3: TGTGCCAGCAGCTTGTACGGGGATCTCCTTAATGAAAAACTGTTTTTT.